This TCR beta chain was recorded in a study of blood T cell repertoires in COVID-19. The overall study: Samples taken during acute and convalescent COVID-19 were collected in the United States, Italy and Spain. The cDNA or gDNA used as material had been derived from T cells, B-cell-depleted T cells, or PBMCs.

In the original analysis: Amplified reference gene primers provided the basis for estimating nucleated cell counts. Only in-frame clones appear in the TCRdb table, and some are missing; sequencing was by immunoSEQ multiplex PCR. V and J calls and clone size come straight from that table; D and trimming were deduced from the DNA. The data hold about 50,000 clones, with around 86% observed a single time. Germline CDR1 is LNHDA and CDR2 is SQIVND (reference sequence). This CDR3 comprises 14 residues. With 7 bases removed from V and 2 bases from J, the gap between germline ends came to 12 bases. The sequence was collected from a woman in her fifties or sixties with acute or convalescent COVID-19. Sequencing was carried out using peripheral blood. The genes are TRBV19 and TRBJ1-3, with D possibly matching TRBD1 (6 bases). The CDR3 loop is CASMLTGTGNTIYF. CDR3 nucleotides: TGTGCCAGTATGCTCACAGGGACTGGAAACACCATATATTTT.